This TCR beta chain came from a study of cytomegalovirus exposure and HLA in healthy donors. Broader study findings: Associated with cytomegalovirus, according to the listing, were 150 to 200 TCR beta chains.

PCR employed 60 Vbeta and 13 Jbeta primers. Repertoires were generated with immunoSEQ multiplex PCR, while TCRdb's copy carries only in-frame clones and drops some. The table records roughly 200,000 clones, 55% to 75% of them present only once. As for this clone: Its specificity is not known.

Sequencing was carried out using PBMCs. The source is a man aged 35 to 55 in good health and CMV-seropositive.

CDR3 sequence reads: CASSPISGEDTQYF. The CDR3 coding sequence is TGTGCCAGCTCACCAATCAGCGGGGAAGATACGCAGTATTTT. This chain connects TRBV18 to TRBJ2-3; 7 bases fit TRBD2. J gave up 5 bases and V 2 bases, and 4 bases lay outside the gene matches. CDR1 KGHSH and CDR2 LQKENI come from the germline V gene. The CDR3 runs 14 residues.